This T cell receptor (beta chain) was captured by sequencing in a study of early T cells in non-severe SARS-CoV-2 infection. TCRdb independently ran MiXCR on the 5' RACE reads; one entry per CDR3 protein. The sample shows around 78,000 distinct CDR3 sequences, 11% to 15% of them seen only once. With 3 bases removed from V and 10 bases from J, the gap between germline ends came to 12 bases. Germline loops: CDR1 SQVTM, CDR2 ANQGSEA. The CDR3 totals 11 residues. This clonotype has only one observation. Input material: whole blood. V is TRBV29-1 and J is TRBJ1-2, with D possibly being TRBD1 (6 bases). The TCR comes from an adult who was a healthcare worker with PCR-confirmed SARS-CoV-2 infection or an uninfected control (not recorded which). CDR3 bases: TGCAGCGTTGATGGGGGGGCAGACTACACCTTC. Amino acid sequence: CSVDGGADYTF.